This is a list of T cell receptor beta chains from one sample in a study of TIL therapy for anti-PD-1-resistant metastatic lung cancer. Sequencing used immunoSEQ multiplex PCR; TCRdb keeps in-frame clones, though not all of them. The data contain about 50,000 clones, about three quarters of them singletons. The sample in question was tumor tissue, obtained at baseline. These receptors all stem from a person aged 30 to 80 with non-small cell lung cancer. Both conserved end residues are part of each CDR3. D genes are given only for firm matches. Clone size is stated in some rows and not others, as once, few, many or a class when expanded.

V gene	clone size	D gene	J gene	CDR3 protein	CDR3 DNA
TRBV9	.	TRBD2	TRBJ2-1	CASSPLAGDYNEQFF	TGTGCCAGCAGCCCACTAGCGGGGGACTACAATGAGCAGTTCTTC
TRBV5-1	.	.	TRBJ2-2	CASSLVVGAVGTGELFF	TGCGCCAGCAGCTTGGTGGTTGGCGCGGTGGGGACCGGGGAGCTGTTTTTT
TRBV5-1	.	TRBD1	TRBJ2-7	CASSLEGQNYEQYF	TGCGCCAGCAGCTTGGAGGGACAGAATTACGAGCAGTACTTC
TRBV28	.	TRBD1	TRBJ1-2	CASSLQGPTGYTF	TGTGCCAGCAGTCTACAGGGGCCGACTGGCTACACCTTC
TRBV5-1	.	.	TRBJ1-2	CASSYGTVYGYTF	TGCGCCAGCAGTTACGGGACGGTTTATGGCTACACCTTC
TRBV10-3	.	.	TRBJ1-2	CAISESMDYGYTF	TGTGCCATCAGTGAGTCGATGGACTATGGCTACACCTTC
TRBV28	.	TRBD1	TRBJ1-2	CASSPQRSGTGKGYTF	TGTGCCAGCAGTCCCCAAAGGTCGGGGACAGGGAAGGGCTACACCTTC
TRBV28	.	.	TRBJ2-7	CASSLLASHYEQYF	TGTGCCAGCAGCCTCCTAGCTAGTCACTACGAGCAGTACTTC
TRBV29-1	.	.	TRBJ2-2	CSVMTVANTGELFF	TGCAGCGTTATGACAGTCGCGAACACCGGGGAGCTGTTTTTT
TRBV18	large	.	TRBJ2-7	CASSPPNGISYEQYF	TGTGCCAGCTCACCACCGAACGGGATTTCCTACGAGCAGTACTTC
TRBV5-1	.	.	TRBJ1-2	CASSLTNNYGYTF	TGCGCCAGCAGCTTGACAAATAACTATGGCTACACCTTC
TRBV19	.	.	TRBJ2-7	CASSIGGAYREQYF	TGTGCCAGTAGTATTGGGGGTGCGTACCGCGAGCAGTACTTC
TRBV5-1	.	.	TRBJ2-3	CASSNDTTSTDTQYF	TGCGCCAGCAGCAATGACACGACTAGCACAGATACGCAGTATTTT
TRBV25-1	.	TRBD1	TRBJ2-3	CASSYTGGGVDTQYF	TGTGCCAGCAGTTATACAGGGGGCGGCGTAGATACGCAGTATTTT
TRBV27	once	.	TRBJ2-1	CASSPSPPKRGYNEQFF	TGTGCCAGCAGCCCGAGTCCGCCTAAACGGGGCTACAATGAGCAGTTCTTC
TRBV5-4	.	TRBD1	TRBJ2-7	CASSSGQGGNEQYF	TGTGCCAGCAGCTCCGGACAGGGCGGCAACGAGCAGTACTTC
TRBV4-1	few	TRBD1	TRBJ1-1	CASSQDRSVQGTRGTEAFF	TGCGCCAGCAGCCAAGATCGGTCCGTACAGGGGACCAGGGGCACTGAAGCTTTCTTT
TRBV4-1	.	.	TRBJ1-2	CASSQVSGGYTF	TGCGCCAGCAGCCAAGTCTCGGGCGGCTACACCTTC
TRBV5-4	.	.	TRBJ1-2	CASRIYGPVAGGYTF	TGTGCCAGCAGAATCTATGGACCGGTAGCAGGGGGCTACACCTTC
TRBV19	few	TRBD1	TRBJ1-4	CASSIARTGGLNEKLFF	TGTGCCAGTAGTATAGCTAGGACAGGGGGCCTGAATGAAAAACTGTTTTTT
TRBV11-3	.	TRBD2	TRBJ2-2	CASSSGLVPGELFF	TGTGCCAGCAGCTCCGGACTAGTCCCCGGGGAGCTGTTTTTT
TRBV14	few	.	TRBJ2-6	CASSLRTYESVLTF	TGTGCCAGCAGCCTTCGGACTTATGAGAGCGTCCTGACTTTC
TRBV19	.	.	TRBJ2-7	CASSSPREGDSYEQYF	TGTGCCAGTAGTAGCCCGAGGGAGGGGGACTCCTACGAGCAGTACTTC
TRBV30	.	.	TRBJ2-7	CAWAPGPNSYEQYF	TGTGCCTGGGCACCGGGACCCAACTCCTACGAGCAGTACTTC
TRBV7-3	.	TRBD1	TRBJ2-5	CASSLSTGGQETQYF	TGTGCCAGCAGCTTATCGACAGGGGGGCAAGAGACCCAGTACTTC
TRBV6-6	.	TRBD1	TRBJ1-1	CASSSTGAGEAFF	TGTGCCAGCAGTTCGACAGGGGCGGGTGAAGCTTTCTTT
TRBV7-2	.	.	TRBJ2-2	CASSLEGLAGELFF	TGTGCCAGCAGCTTAGAAGGCTTGGCCGGGGAGCTGTTTTTT
TRBV30	.	TRBD1	TRBJ1-3	CAWSVGDRANTIYF	TGTGCCTGGAGTGTAGGGGACAGGGCAAACACCATATATTTT
TRBV11-3	few	.	TRBJ2-7	CASSFSQGRTYEQYF	TGTGCCAGCAGCTTCTCACAGGGGAGGACCTACGAGCAGTACTTC
TRBV10-3	.	.	TRBJ1-2	CAISESLGSTDGYTF	TGTGCCATCAGTGAGTCGTTAGGCAGCACTGATGGCTACACCTTC
TRBV7-2	.	.	TRBJ2-4	CASSLLSGLAKNIQYF	TGTGCCAGCAGCTTACTGTCGGGCCTAGCCAAAAACATTCAGTACTTC
TRBV7-4	.	TRBD1	TRBJ1-5	CASSPGTGPRHWQPQHF	TGTGCCAGCAGTCCCGGGACAGGGCCCCGACATTGGCAGCCCCAGCATTTT
TRBV6-5	.	.	TRBJ2-7	CASSYSAGPGGEQYF	TGTGCCAGCAGTTACTCGGCCGGTCCTGGGGGCGAGCAGTACTTC
TRBV7-2	.	.	TRBJ2-5	CASRDPGPRTQYF	TGTGCCAGCAGGGACCCGGGACCCAGGACCCAGTACTTC
TRBV28	.	TRBD1	TRBJ1-5	CASSLPRGPGNQPQHF	TGTGCCAGCAGTTTACCCAGGGGGCCGGGCAATCAGCCCCAGCATTTT
TRBV6-5	.	.	TRBJ2-2	CASSYEGSGELFF	TGTGCCAGCAGTTACGAAGGGTCCGGGGAGCTGTTTTTT
TRBV30	.	.	TRBJ1-5	CAWRSGQTNQPQHF	TGTGCCTGGAGATCCGGGCAAACCAATCAGCCCCAGCATTTT
TRBV5-8	.	TRBD1	TRBJ2-1	CASSLTGGHNEQFF	TGTGCCAGCAGCTTGACAGGGGGCCACAATGAGCAGTTCTTC
TRBV27	many	.	TRBJ2-7	CASRGPGINRQYF	TGTGCCAGCAGGGGGCCCGGGATTAACAGGCAGTACTTC
TRBV28	few	.	TRBJ1-1	CASRGRPEAFF	TGTGCCAGCAGAGGTCGACCTGAAGCTTTCTTT
TRBV10-3	.	TRBD1	TRBJ1-5	CAISERGQGLDQPQHF	TGTGCCATCAGTGAGCGTGGACAGGGTCTGGATCAGCCCCAGCATTTT
TRBV30	.	TRBD2	TRBJ2-7	CAWSVGGLYEQYF	TGTGCCTGGAGTGTGGGGGGGTTGTACGAGCAGTACTTC
TRBV19	.	.	TRBJ2-1	CASSIGGWVSADSYNEQFF	TGTGCCAGTAGTATAGGCGGCTGGGTTAGCGCCGATTCCTACAATGAGCAGTTCTTC
TRBV6-6	.	.	TRBJ1-2	CASSGQVLNYGYTF	TGTGCCAGCAGCGGCCAAGTTCTTAACTATGGCTACACCTTC
TRBV7-9	.	.	TRBJ2-4	CASQSPGASIQYF	TGTGCCAGCCAGAGCCCGGGTGCTAGCATTCAGTACTTC
TRBV2	.	.	TRBJ2-5	CASTPGRETQYF	TGTGCCAGCACGCCAGGGAGGGAGACCCAGTACTTC
TRBV19	.	TRBD1	TRBJ2-7	CASSIYRGPYEQYF	TGTGCCAGTAGTATATACAGGGGACCCTACGAGCAGTACTTC
TRBV6-6	.	TRBD1	TRBJ2-7	CASSYFGQGGEQYF	TGTGCCAGCAGTTACTTTGGACAGGGCGGAGAGCAGTACTTC
TRBV6-5	.	.	TRBJ1-1	CASSPGRGNTEAFF	TGTGCCAGCAGTCCGGGACGGGGGAACACTGAAGCTTTCTTT
TRBV7-2	.	.	TRBJ2-7	CASSLQGVASYEQYF	TGTGCCAGCAGCTTACAGGGAGTGGCCTCCTACGAGCAGTACTTC
TRBV7-9	few	.	TRBJ2-5	CASSLSGGGMETQYF	TGTGCCAGCAGCTTAAGTGGAGGGGGTATGGAGACCCAGTACTTC
TRBV4-1	few	.	TRBJ1-1	CASSQDATGRNTEAFF	TGCGCCAGCAGCCAAGACGCGACAGGTAGGAACACTGAAGCTTTCTTT
TRBV7-9	.	.	TRBJ1-6	CASSSHIAGGSYNSPLHF	TGTGCCAGCAGCTCGCACATAGCCGGGGGTTCCTATAATTCACCCCTCCACTTT
TRBV9	few	.	TRBJ2-3	CASSPAAGANTDTQYF	TGTGCCAGCAGCCCAGCTGCGGGGGCGAACACAGATACGCAGTATTTT
TRBV27	few	.	TRBJ1-5	CASSFGGARNQPQHF	TGTGCCAGCAGTTTTGGAGGGGCGCGCAATCAGCCCCAGCATTTT